This TCR beta chain was documented in a study of CD8+CD57+ T cells in acquired aplastic anemia. About the research overall: Isolated CD4+ and CD8+ cells, once sorted, yielded DNA averaging roughly 3 ug. Reads per healthy sample averaged around 10 million (CD4+) and about 12 million (CD8+).

Germline assignment: CDR1 MNHEY and CDR2 SVGEGT. After removal of 6 bases from V and 4 bases from J, the junction contained 7 bases not matched to a gene. The CDR3 runs to 15 residues. For CDR3 and TCR beta VDJ profiling, genomic DNA was the template used. TCRdb re-analysed the reads in MiXCR, keeping a single row per CDR3 protein. The sample yields about 210,000 distinct CDR3 sequences, about a third seen once. The J gene is TRBJ2-7, the V gene TRBV6-2 or TRBV6-3; TRBD1 matches at 12 bases. Sequences were obtained from sorted CD4+, CD8+, or CD8+CD57+ T cells (not recorded which) from PBMCs. The source of this sequence is a human donor in good health, serving as a control. CDR3 coding DNA: TGTGCCAGCAGAAACCGGGACAGGGGGCCGTACGAGCAGTACTTC. This codes for CASRNRDRGPYEQYF.